This TCR beta chain was recorded in a study of blood T cell repertoires in COVID-19. Generated by immunoSEQ multiplex PCR, the TCRdb table keeps only in-frame clones and is missing some. The sample includes just over 300,000 clones, roughly nine tenths of them seen just once. Losses at the gene ends were 2 bases for V and 2 bases for J; bases not matched to a gene: 4. The CDR3 contains 16 residues. Germline CDR1 SGHVS, CDR2 FNYEAQ. Sequenced input: peripheral blood. This rearrangement joins TRBV7-6 to TRBJ2-2, with 8 nucleotides matching TRBD2. This sequence originates from a young man with active or convalescent COVID-19. CDR3 sequence (DNA): TGTGCCAGCAGCTTATTAGCGGGAAGCAACACCGGGGAGCTGTTTTTT. This gives the protein CASSLLAGSNTGELFF.